The 19 T cell receptor beta chains given below trace back to one sample, sequenced in a study of beta chain features in type 1 diabetes (dated 2018 in TCRdb). On the study overall, not on this receptor specifically: Type 1 diabetes patients showed a moderate but significant shortening of TCRB CDR3 length in all four CD4+ subsets.

The antigens these receptors bind are not known. Libraries came from the immunoSEQ multiplex PCR assay. The entire amount of isolated RNA was reverse transcribed using the High Capacity cDNA Reverse Transcription Kit, so the sequenced TCRB transcripts were expressed ones. Imported from immuneACCESS, the table was reduced by TCRdb to in-frame sequences with V and J called. These copies leave out some clones; in studies compared against another copy, an unresolved V gene accounts for under half, and the cause of the remainder is not known. This sample comprises 140,000 to 150,000 clones, about an eighth of them detected only once. The ten largest make up about 1.3% of the sample. The material sequenced was central memory CD4+ T cells from blood. These receptors originate from a man between 18 and 29 years old with type 1 diabetes.

This clone appeared a few times. The chain is built from TRBV29-1 and TRBJ1-5; D not certain. V lost 0 bases, J lost 4 bases, and 7 bases lay in between. The CDR3 sequence is 13 residues long. Germline CDR1 is SQVTM and CDR2 is ANQGSEA. The CDR3 DNA is TGCAGCGTTGAAGAAGTACAGAATCAGCCCCAGCATTTT. This sequence encodes CSVEEVQNQPQHF.

This clone occurred many times. J is TRBJ2-7 and V is TRBV4-2; D unclear. Germline V gene data show CDR1 as LGHNA and CDR2 as YNFKEQ. The CDR3 has 12 residues. Between the trimmed V and J ends, which lost 4 bases and 5 bases, there was a span of 9 bases. The CDR3 DNA reads TGTGCCAGCAGCCCCTCCGGAGACGAGCAGTACTTC. Translated: CASSPSGDEQYF.

Only a few counts were recorded for this clone. V gene TRBV7-8 combines with J gene TRBJ2-1, with D perhaps TRBD1 (5 bases). Germline V CDR1 and CDR2: SGHVS, FQNEAQ. V lost 4 bases to trimming and J lost 7 bases, with 11 bases between them. The CDR3 has 13 amino acids. The CDR3 sequence: CASSSNQGNEQFF. CDR3 DNA sequence: TGTGCCAGCAGCTCTAATCAGGGTAATGAGCAGTTCTTC.

This clone was seen only a few times. This chain uses TRBV30 with TRBJ1-3, with D possibly TRBD1 on 5 matching bases. The V gene lost 7 bases and the J gene lost 0 bases, with 10 bases spanning the gap. Germline values: CDR1 GTSNPN, CDR2 SVGIG (reference sequence). The CDR3 consists of 13 residues. The CDR3 bases are TGTGCCTCGGGACGGAACTCTGGAAACACCATATATTTT. This encodes CASGRNSGNTIYF.

The chain combines TRBV5-1 with TRBJ1-5, with TRBD1 as a possible D gene (6 bases). Between the trimmed V and J ends, which lost 0 bases and 4 bases, there was a span of 11 bases. The CDR3 runs 15 residues. Germline V gives CDR1 SGHRS, CDR2 YFSETQ. For the CDR3, the DNA is TGCGCCAGCAGCTTGGAGGACAGTTTGAATCAGCCCCAGCATTTT. Translation: CASSLEDSLNQPQHF.

This clone was observed a handful of times. The J gene is TRBJ2-7, the V gene TRBV4-2, with D perhaps assigned TRBD1 or TRBD2 (5 bases each). Trimming took 4 bases from V and 4 from J, leaving 20 bases between them. Germline V lookup: CDR1 LGHNA, CDR2 YNFKEQ. The CDR3 has 16 amino acids. This chain's CDR3 is CASSPTRDHGVYEQYF. CDR3 in DNA: TGTGCCAGCAGCCCAACCAGGGATCACGGGGTTTACGAGCAGTACTTC.

This clone was observed a few times. In DNA form, the CDR3 reads TGTGCCAGCAGTTCAGGACTAGGGGGAACAGATACGCAGTATTTT. Encoded protein: CASSSGLGGTDTQYF. The gene calls are TRBV6-6 and TRBJ2-3, with D possibly TRBD2 on 7 matching bases. Germline lookup yields CDR1 MNHNY and CDR2 SVGAGI (reference sequence). The V gene lost 4 bases and the J gene lost 3 bases, with 14 bases spanning the gap. The CDR3 length is 15 residues.

V usage is TRBV7-2 and J usage is TRBJ2-1; a weak D match, TRBD2 (5 bases). The CDR3 spans 14 residues. Germline assignment: CDR1 SGHTA and CDR2 FQGNSA. The V end lost 3 bases, the J end lost 7 bases, and 13 bases lay between the germline ends. The CDR3 reads CASSFSIRRNEQFF. The CDR3 nucleotides read TGTGCCAGCAGCTTCAGCATCAGGAGGAATGAGCAGTTCTTC.

A few counts support this clone. This rearrangement joins TRBV28 to TRBJ2-7; 7 nucleotides match TRBD1. Looked up from germline, CDR1 is MDHEN and CDR2 is SYDVKM. Germline trimming cut 7 bases from V and 1 base from J; bases unmatched to any gene: 4. The CDR3 covers 13 residues. CDR3 sequence: CASNEGQSYEQYF. The CDR3, as DNA: TGTGCCAGCAACGAGGGACAGTCCTACGAGCAGTACTTC.

Points on this clone: Other DNA sequences of this sample code for an identical CDR3. This sequence joins TRBV30 and TRBJ1-2; D is undetermined. Germline lookup yields CDR1 GTSNPN and CDR2 SVGIG (reference sequence). Trimming left V 2 bases short and J 5 bases short, with 9 bases between. CDR3 length equals 12 residues. The CDR3 DNA reads TGTGCCTGGAGTCTTCATTCTTATGGCTACACCTTC. Residues: CAWSLHSYGYTF.

This clone occurred a few times. The chain has TRBV18 and TRBJ1-2; D gene ambiguous. Between the trimmed V and J ends, which lost 3 bases and 1 base, there was a span of 6 bases. The CDR3 contains 13 residues. Germline CDR1 is KGHSH and CDR2 is LQKENI. The CDR3 reads CASSPSDNYGYTF. For the CDR3, the DNA is TGTGCCAGCTCACCGTCAGATAACTATGGCTACACCTTC.

V is TRBV29-1 and J is TRBJ1-2, with a tentative D call TRBD1 (5 bases). In germline, CDR1 is SQVTM, CDR2 ANQGSEA. This CDR3 is built from 11 residues. Trimming left V 4 bases short and J 7 bases short, with 10 bases between. As DNA, the CDR3 is TGCAGCGTTGGCAGGGCCCTTGGCTACACCTTC. As protein: CSVGRALGYTF.

Only a few counts were recorded for this clone. A read error is possible here, since a much larger clone lies one base away. The chain couples TRBV28 to TRBJ2-5, with 10 bases that match TRBD1. The CDR3 has 15 amino acids. Germline V gives CDR1 MDHEN, CDR2 SYDVKM. This chain's CDR3 is CARSPGTGEGETQYF. The CDR3 DNA reads as TGTGCCCGCAGCCCAGGGACAGGGGAGGGTGAGACCCAGTACTTC.

This clone was seen only a few times. The chain uses TRBV9 and TRBJ2-3; 16 bases map to TRBD2. The V segment lost 4 bases and the J segment 4 bases; nucleotides outside the gene matches: 3. Germline CDR1 SGDLS, CDR2 YYNGEE. The CDR3 has 16 amino acids. The CDR3 reads CASSSGTSGGADTQYF. The CDR3 DNA sequence: TGTGCCAGCAGCTCTGGGACTAGCGGGGGGGCAGATACGCAGTATTTT.

This clone occurred many times. Additional DNA sequences in this sample encode the identical CDR3. J is TRBJ2-1 and V is TRBV19; D perhaps matches TRBD2 (5 bases). Per the germline V gene, CDR1 is LNHDA and CDR2 is SQIVND (reference sequence). Trimming shortened V by 0 bases and J by 1 base, and 7 bases separated the two germline ends. CDR3 length: 15 amino acids. The CDR3 bases are TGTGCCAGTAGTATAGATAGCGCGTCCTACAATGAGCAGTTCTTC. Protein sequence: CASSIDSASYNEQFF.

The V and J genes are TRBV6-5 and TRBJ1-4, with D unresolved. Germline CDR1 is MNHEY and CDR2 is SVGAGI. This CDR3 comprises 13 residues. The germline V and J ends were trimmed by 8 bases and 7 bases, with 14 bases remaining between them. This CDR3 is CASFRGWGEKLFF. In DNA, the CDR3 is TGTGCCAGCTTTCGCGGATGGGGTGAAAAACTGTTTTTT.

This clone showed up just a few times. This chain joins TRBV29-1 and TRBJ1-5; maybe TRBD1 (5 bases). CDR3 size: 15 residues. V was clipped by 3 bases and J by 5 bases, with 17 bases between them. The germline V gene encodes CDR1 SQVTM and CDR2 ANQGSEA. CDR3 region: CSVEPFRGIDQPQHF. CDR3 coding DNA: TGCAGCGTTGAGCCGTTTAGGGGTATCGATCAGCCCCAGCATTTT. The whole variable domain, filled in from reference TRBV29-1 and TRBJ1-5, reads SAVISQKPSRDICQRGTSLTIQCQVDSQVTMMFWYRQQPGQSLTLIATANQGSEATYESGFVIDKFPISRPNLTFSTLTVSNMSPEDSSIYLCSVEPFRGIDQPQHFGDGTRLSIL.

The chain carries TRBV18 and TRBJ2-1, with a possible D match to TRBD1 (6 bases). Germline CDR1 KGHSH, CDR2 LQKENI. V shed 0 bases and J shed 3 bases, with 12 bases lying between them. The CDR3 sequence is 16 residues long. The CDR3 region is CASSPPRLGGYNEQFF. As DNA, the CDR3 is TGTGCCAGCTCACCACCGCGGTTAGGGGGCTACAATGAGCAGTTCTTC.

The chain recombines TRBV30 with TRBJ1-1, with a weak D call TRBD1 (5 bases). The V end lost 7 bases, the J end lost 4 bases, and 19 bases lay between the germline ends. Germline V gene sequence: CDR1 GTSNPN, CDR2 SVGIG (reference sequence). This CDR3 has 14 amino acids. CDR3 amino acids: CAFKWGTRGTEAFF. The CDR3 DNA sequence: TGTGCCTTTAAGTGGGGGACCCGGGGCACTGAAGCTTTCTTT.